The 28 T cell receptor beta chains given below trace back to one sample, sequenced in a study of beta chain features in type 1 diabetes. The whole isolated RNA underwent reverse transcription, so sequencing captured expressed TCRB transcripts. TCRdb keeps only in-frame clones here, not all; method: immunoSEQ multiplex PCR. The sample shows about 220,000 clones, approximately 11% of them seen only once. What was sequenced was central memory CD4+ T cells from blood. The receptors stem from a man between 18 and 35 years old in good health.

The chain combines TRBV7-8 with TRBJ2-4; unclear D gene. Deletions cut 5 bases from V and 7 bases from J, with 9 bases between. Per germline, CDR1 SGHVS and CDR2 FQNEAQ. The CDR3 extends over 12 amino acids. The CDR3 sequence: CASSPRSNIQYF. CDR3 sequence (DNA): TGTGCCAGCAGCCCACGCTCTAACATTCAGTACTTC. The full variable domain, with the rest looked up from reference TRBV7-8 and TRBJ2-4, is GAGVSQSPRYKVAKRGQDVALRCDPISGHVSLFWYQQALGQGPEFLTYFQNEAQLDKSGLPSDRFFAERPEGSVSTLKIQRTQQEDSAVYLCASSPRSNIQYFGAGTRLSVL.

CDR3 sequence: CASSYSVISNEQFF. The CDR3 DNA reads as TGTGCCAGCAGTTACTCAGTAATCTCTAATGAGCAGTTCTTC. The chain uses TRBV6-5 and TRBJ2-1, with D uncertain. The V gene lost 0 bases and the J gene lost 7 bases, with 10 bases spanning the gap. There are 14 residues in the CDR3. Germline loops: CDR1 MNHEY, CDR2 SVGAGI.

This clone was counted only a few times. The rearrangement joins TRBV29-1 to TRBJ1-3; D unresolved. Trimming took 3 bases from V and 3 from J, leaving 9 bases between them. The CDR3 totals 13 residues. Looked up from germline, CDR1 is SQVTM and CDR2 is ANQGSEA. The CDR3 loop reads CSVDSSGGNTIYF. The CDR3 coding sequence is TGCAGCGTTGACAGTTCGGGTGGAAACACCATATATTTT.

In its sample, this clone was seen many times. The CDR3 spells CASSLDSGRAGELFF. CDR3 nucleotide sequence: TGTGCCAGCAGCTTAGACAGCGGAAGGGCCGGGGAGCTGTTTTTT. The chain links TRBV7-2 to TRBJ2-2; D perhaps matches TRBD2 (5 bases). V lost 1 base and J lost 6, with 12 bases in between. CDR3 length equals 15 residues. Germline V gene data show CDR1 as SGHTA and CDR2 as FQGNSA.

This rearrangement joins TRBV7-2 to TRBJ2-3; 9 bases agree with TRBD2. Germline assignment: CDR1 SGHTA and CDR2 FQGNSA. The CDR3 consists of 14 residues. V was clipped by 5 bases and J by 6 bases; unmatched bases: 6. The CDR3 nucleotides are TGTGCCAGCAGCCGCGGGGGGGAGCACGATACGCAGTATTTT. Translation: CASSRGGEHDTQYF.

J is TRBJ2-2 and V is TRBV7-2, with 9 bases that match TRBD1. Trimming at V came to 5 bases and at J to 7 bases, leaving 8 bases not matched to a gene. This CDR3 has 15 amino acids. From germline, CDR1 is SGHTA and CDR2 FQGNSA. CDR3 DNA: TGTGCCAGCAGCGACCCGAGACAGGGGGGCGGGGAGCTGTTTTTT. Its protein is CASSDPRQGGGELFF.

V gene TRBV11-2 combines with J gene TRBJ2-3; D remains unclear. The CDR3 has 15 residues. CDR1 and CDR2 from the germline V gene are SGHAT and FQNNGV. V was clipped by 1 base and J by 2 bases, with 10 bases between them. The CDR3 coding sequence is TGTGCCAGCAGCTTAGGTGCGCAGACCACAGATACGCAGTATTTT. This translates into CASSLGAQTTDTQYF.

CDR3 sequence reads: CAGGGRTGNTIYF. The CDR3 DNA reads TGTGCCGGCGGAGGGCGTACTGGAAACACCATATATTTT. This chain uses TRBV30 with TRBJ1-3, with D unclear. The CDR3 consists of 13 residues. Germline lookup yields CDR1 GTSNPN and CDR2 SVGIG (reference sequence). V gave up 8 bases and J gave up 2 bases, with 13 bases separating them.

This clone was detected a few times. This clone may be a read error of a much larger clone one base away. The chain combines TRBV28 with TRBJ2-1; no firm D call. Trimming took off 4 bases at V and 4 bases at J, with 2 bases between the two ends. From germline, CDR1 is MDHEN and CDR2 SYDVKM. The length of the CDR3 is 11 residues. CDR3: CASSSYNEQFF. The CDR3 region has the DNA TGTGCCAGCAGTTCTTACAATGAGCAGTTCTTC.

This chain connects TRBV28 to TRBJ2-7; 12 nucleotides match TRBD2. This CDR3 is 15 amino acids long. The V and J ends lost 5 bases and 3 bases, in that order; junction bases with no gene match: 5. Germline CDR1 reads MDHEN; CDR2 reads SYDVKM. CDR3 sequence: CASSPRTSGNYEQYF. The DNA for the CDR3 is TGTGCCAGCAGTCCTCGGACTAGCGGGAACTACGAGCAGTACTTC.

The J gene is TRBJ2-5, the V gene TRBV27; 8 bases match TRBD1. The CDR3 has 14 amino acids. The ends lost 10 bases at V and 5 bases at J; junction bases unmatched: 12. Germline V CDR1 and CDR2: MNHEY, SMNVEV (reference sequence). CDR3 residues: CATSRQGFGETQYF. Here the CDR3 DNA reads TGTGCCACCAGCCGACAGGGGTTTGGGGAGACCCAGTACTTC.

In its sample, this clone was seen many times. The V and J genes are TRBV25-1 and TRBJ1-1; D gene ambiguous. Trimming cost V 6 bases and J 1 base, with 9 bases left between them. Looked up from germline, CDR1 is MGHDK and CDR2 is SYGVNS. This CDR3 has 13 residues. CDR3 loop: CASSWQSNTEAFF. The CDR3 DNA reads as TGTGCCAGCAGCTGGCAGTCGAACACTGAAGCTTTCTTT.

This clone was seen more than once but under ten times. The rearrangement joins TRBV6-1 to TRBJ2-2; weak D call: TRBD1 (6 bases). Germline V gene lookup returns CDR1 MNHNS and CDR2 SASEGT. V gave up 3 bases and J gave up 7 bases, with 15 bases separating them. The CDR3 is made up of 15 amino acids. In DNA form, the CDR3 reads TGTGCCAGCAGTGAGCAAAGGGGGTATGGCGGGGAGCTGTTTTTT. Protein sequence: CASSEQRGYGGELFF.

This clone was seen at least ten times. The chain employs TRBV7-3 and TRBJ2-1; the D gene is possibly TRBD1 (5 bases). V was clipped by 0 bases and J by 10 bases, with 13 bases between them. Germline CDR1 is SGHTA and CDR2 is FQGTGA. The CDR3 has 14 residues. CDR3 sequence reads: CASSLTGHASEQFF. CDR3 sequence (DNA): TGTGCCAGCAGCTTAACAGGACACGCAAGCGAGCAGTTCTTC.

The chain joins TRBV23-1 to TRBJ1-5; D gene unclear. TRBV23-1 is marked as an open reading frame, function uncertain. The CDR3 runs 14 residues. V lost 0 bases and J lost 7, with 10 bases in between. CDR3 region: CASSQSKGGQPQHF. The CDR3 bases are TGCGCCAGCAGTCAATCTAAGGGTGGCCAGCCCCAGCATTTT.

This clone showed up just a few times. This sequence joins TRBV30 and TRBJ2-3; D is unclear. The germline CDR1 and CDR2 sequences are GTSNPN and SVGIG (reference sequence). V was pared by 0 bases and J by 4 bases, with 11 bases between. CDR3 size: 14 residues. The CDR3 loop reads CAWSVRKVPDTQYF. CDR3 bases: TGTGCCTGGAGTGTACGGAAGGTTCCAGATACGCAGTATTTT.

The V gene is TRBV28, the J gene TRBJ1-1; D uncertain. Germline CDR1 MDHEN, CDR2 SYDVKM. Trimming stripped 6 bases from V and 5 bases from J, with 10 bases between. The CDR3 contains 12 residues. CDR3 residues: CASRAGDTEAFF. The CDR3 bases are TGTGCCAGCAGAGCCGGGGATACTGAAGCTTTCTTT.

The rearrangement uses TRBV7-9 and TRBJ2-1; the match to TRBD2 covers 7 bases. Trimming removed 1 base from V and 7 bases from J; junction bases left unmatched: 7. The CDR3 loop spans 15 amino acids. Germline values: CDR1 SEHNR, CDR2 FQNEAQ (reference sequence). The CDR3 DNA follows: TGTGCCAGCAGCTTAGGAGACTGGGGGGGAAATGAGCAGTTCTTC. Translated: CASSLGDWGGNEQFF.

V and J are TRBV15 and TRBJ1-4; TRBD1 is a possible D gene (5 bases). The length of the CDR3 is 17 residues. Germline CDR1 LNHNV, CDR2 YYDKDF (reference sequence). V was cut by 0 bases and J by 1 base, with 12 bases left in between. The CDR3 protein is CATSRETAFRTNEKLFF. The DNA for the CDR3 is TGTGCCACCAGCAGAGAGACAGCGTTCCGAACTAATGAAAAACTGTTTTTT.

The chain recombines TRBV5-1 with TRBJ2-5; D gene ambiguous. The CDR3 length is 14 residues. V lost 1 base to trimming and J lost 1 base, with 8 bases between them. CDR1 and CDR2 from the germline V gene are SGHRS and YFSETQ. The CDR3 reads CASSLSLPQETQYF. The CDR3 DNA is TGCGCCAGCAGCTTGAGCTTACCCCAAGAGACCCAGTACTTC.

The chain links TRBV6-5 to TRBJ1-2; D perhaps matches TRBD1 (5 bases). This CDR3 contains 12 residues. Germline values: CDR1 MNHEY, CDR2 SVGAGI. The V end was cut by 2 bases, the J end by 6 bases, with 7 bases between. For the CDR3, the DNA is TGTGCCAGCAGTTACAAGGGGAATGGCTACACCTTC. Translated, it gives CASSYKGNGYTF.

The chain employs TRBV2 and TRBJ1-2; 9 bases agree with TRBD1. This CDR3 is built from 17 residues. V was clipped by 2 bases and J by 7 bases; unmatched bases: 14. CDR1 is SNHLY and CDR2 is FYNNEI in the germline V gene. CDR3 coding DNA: TGTGCCAGCAGTGAAAGAACAGGGGGCAATCTTCTAGGTGGCTACACCTTC. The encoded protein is CASSERTGGNLLGGYTF.

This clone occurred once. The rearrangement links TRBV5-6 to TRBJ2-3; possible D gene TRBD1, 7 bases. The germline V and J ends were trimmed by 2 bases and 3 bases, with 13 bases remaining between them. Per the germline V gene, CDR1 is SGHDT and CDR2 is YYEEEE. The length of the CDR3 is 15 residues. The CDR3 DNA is TGTGCCAGCAGCTTCAGCCCAGGGGGGACAGATACGCAGTATTTT. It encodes CASSFSPGGTDTQYF.

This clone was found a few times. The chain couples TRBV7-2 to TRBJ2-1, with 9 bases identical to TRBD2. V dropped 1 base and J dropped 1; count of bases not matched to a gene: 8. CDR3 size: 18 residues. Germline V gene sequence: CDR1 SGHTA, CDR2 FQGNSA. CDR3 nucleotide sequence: TGTGCCAGCAGCTTAGAAATTAGCGGGAGTTTGTCCTACAATGAGCAGTTCTTC. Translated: CASSLEISGSLSYNEQFF.

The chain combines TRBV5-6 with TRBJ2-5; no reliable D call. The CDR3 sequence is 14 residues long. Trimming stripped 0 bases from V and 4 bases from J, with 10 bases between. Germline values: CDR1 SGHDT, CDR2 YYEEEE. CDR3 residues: CASSLALVGETQYF. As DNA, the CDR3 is TGTGCCAGCAGCTTGGCCCTAGTTGGAGAGACCCAGTACTTC. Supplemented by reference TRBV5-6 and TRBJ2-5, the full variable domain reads DAGVTQSPTHLIKTRGQQVTLRCSPKSGHDTVSWYQQALGQGPQFIFQYYEEEERQRGNFPDRFSGHQFPNYSSELNVNALLLGDSALYLCASSLALVGETQYFGPGTRLLVL.

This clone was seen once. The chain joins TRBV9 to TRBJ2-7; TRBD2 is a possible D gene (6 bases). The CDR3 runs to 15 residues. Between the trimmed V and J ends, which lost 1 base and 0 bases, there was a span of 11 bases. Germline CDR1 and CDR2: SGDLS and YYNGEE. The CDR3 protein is CASSVRGDPSYEQYF. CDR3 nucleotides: TGTGCCAGCAGCGTACGCGGGGACCCCTCCTACGAGCAGTACTTC.

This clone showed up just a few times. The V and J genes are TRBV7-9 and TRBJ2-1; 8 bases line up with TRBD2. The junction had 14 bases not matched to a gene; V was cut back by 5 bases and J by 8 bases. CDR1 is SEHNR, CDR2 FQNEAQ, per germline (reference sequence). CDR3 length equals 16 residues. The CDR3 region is CASSGIAGLTGHEQFF. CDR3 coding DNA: TGTGCCAGCAGCGGTATAGCGGGGCTTACGGGACATGAGCAGTTCTTC.

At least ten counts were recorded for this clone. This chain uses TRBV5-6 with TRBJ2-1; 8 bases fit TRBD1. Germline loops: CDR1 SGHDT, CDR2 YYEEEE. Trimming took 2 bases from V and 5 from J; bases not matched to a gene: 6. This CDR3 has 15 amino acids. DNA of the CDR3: TGTGCCAGCAGCTTCGACAGGGGAGGTGACAATGAGCAGTTCTTC. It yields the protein CASSFDRGGDNEQFF.